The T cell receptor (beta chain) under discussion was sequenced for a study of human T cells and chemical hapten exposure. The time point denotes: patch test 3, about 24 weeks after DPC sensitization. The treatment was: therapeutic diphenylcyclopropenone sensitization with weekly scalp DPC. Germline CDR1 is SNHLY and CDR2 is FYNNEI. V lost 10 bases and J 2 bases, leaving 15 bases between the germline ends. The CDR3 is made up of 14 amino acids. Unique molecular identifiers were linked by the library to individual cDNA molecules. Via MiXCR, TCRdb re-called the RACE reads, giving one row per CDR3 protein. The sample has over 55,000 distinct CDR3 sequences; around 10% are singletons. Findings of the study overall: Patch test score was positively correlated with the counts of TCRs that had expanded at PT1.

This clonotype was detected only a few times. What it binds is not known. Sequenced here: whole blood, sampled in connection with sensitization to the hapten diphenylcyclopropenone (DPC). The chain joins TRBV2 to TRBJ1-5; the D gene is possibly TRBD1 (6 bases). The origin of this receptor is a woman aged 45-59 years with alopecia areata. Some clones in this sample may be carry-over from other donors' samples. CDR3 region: CAIDGGHGNQPQHF. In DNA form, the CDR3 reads TGTGCCATCGACGGGGGGCATGGCAATCAGCCCCAGCATTTT.